The rows below give T cell receptor beta chains drawn from one sample of a study of cytomegalovirus exposure and HLA in healthy donors. This table comes from immunoSEQ multiplex PCR, and its TCRdb copy is limited to in-frame clones, with some not included. In the table there are under 200,000 clones, more than 65% of which are singletons. The sequencing sample was made of PBMCs. These receptors were collected from a man aged 50-59 years in good health and CMV-seropositive. CDR3s include the opening cysteine and the closing phenylalanine or tryptophan. D genes are given only for firm matches. Only part of the rows carry a size: once, few, many, or a class if the clone is expanded.

TRBD1 | TRBJ1-1 | few | TRBV7-9 | TGTGCCAGCAGCTTAGTTGGGCAGACAGGGAATTCGAACACTGAAGCTTTCTTT | CASSLVGQTGNSNTEAFF
- | TRBJ1-1 | - | TRBV19 | TGTGCCAGTAGGGCTGACAGGACGAACACTGAAGCTTTCTTT | CASRADRTNTEAFF
TRBD1 | TRBJ2-2 | - | TRBV10-3 | TGTGCCATCAGCGAACCGGGACAGGGCGTCACCGGGGAGCTGTTTTTT | CAISEPGQGVTGELFF
- | TRBJ2-3 | - | TRBV2 | TGTGCCACCTCATCCCAGGTCACAGATACGCAGTATTTT | CATSSQVTDTQYF
TRBD1 | TRBJ2-1 | - | TRBV27 | TGTGCCAGCAGCACCGGGACAGGGAATGAGCAGTTCTTC | CASSTGTGNEQFF
- | TRBJ2-3 | - | TRBV7-3 | TGTGCCAGCAGCTTAGGAGGATTCACAGATACGCAGTATTTT | CASSLGGFTDTQYF
TRBD1 | TRBJ2-7 | - | TRBV5-1 | TGCGCCAGCAGCTTCCGGGACAGCACCTCCGTCTCCTACGAGCAGTACTTC | CASSFRDSTSVSYEQYF
- | TRBJ1-2 | - | TRBV7-6 | TGTGCCAGCAGCTTAAAGACGGGCTATGGCTACACCTTC | CASSLKTGYGYTF
TRBD1 | TRBJ2-4 | - | TRBV5-6 | TGTGCCAGCAGCGCCGGGACAGAAAACATTCAGTACTTC | CASSAGTENIQYF
- | TRBJ1-5 | - | TRBV2 | TGTGCCAGCAACCTACAGGGCCAGCCCCAGCATTTT | CASNLQGQPQHF
- | TRBJ2-7 | - | TRBV6-6 | TGTGCCAGCAGTCAACAGTCATACGAGCAGTACTTC | CASSQQSYEQYF
- | TRBJ1-5 | - | TRBV2 | TGTGCCAGCAGTCAAGGAGGGTTCGGTCAGCCCCAGCATTTT | CASSQGGFGQPQHF
TRBD2 | TRBJ2-2 | - | TRBV7-6 | TGTGCCAGCAGCCTTTTCAGCCTAGCGGGAGGGCCTAGCACCGGGGAGCTGTTTTTT | CASSLFSLAGGPSTGELFF
TRBD1 | TRBJ2-7 | - | TRBV27 | TGTGCCAGCAGTTTCGGGACAGACTACGAGCAGTACTTC | CASSFGTDYEQYF
TRBD2 | TRBJ2-1 | - | TRBV7-3 | TGTGCCAGCAGCCTCCTTATAGCGGGAGAGGTCAATGAGCAGTTCTTC | CASSLLIAGEVNEQFF
- | TRBJ1-1 | few | TRBV11-3 | TGTGCCAGCAGCTTAAGTACAGGGCGGAACACTGAAGCTTTCTTT | CASSLSTGRNTEAFF
TRBD1 | TRBJ1-6 | - | TRBV28 | TGTGCCAGCAGTCCATCCGGGACAGACTACTCTAATTCACCCCTCCACTTT | CASSPSGTDYSNSPLHF
- | TRBJ2-2 | - | TRBV19 | TGTGCCAGTAGTATAGGGAACAGGGTGGATACCGGGGAGCTGTTTTTT | CASSIGNRVDTGELFF
- | TRBJ2-2 | few | TRBV7-2 | TGTGCCAGCAGCTTAAAACAGGGGGGGACCGGGGAGCTGTTTTTT | CASSLKQGGTGELFF
- | TRBJ1-6 | - | TRBV4-1 | TGCGCCAGCAGCCAAGACCCGACAGGTCTCCACTTT | CASSQDPTGLHF
TRBD2 | TRBJ2-1 | - | TRBV7-6 | TGTGCCAGCAGCTTAGATGTAGCGGGGGGGCCGCGGAATGAGCAGTTCTTC | CASSLDVAGGPRNEQFF
TRBD1 | TRBJ1-6 | - | TRBV6-5 | TGTGCCAGCAGTTACTCGAGAGACAGGGCGAATTCACCCCTCCACTTT | CASSYSRDRANSPLHF
TRBD1 | TRBJ1-2 | few | TRBV30 | TGTGCCTGGAGTGAGGACCGGGACAGGGGTTACACCTTC | CAWSEDRDRGYTF
TRBD1 | TRBJ1-4 | - | TRBV10-2 | TGCGCCAGCAGTGATTTTCGGGGACAGGTGGACGAAAAACTGTTTTTT | CASSDFRGQVDEKLFF
TRBD1 | TRBJ2-5 | once | TRBV9 | TGTGCCAGCAGCCGTCGTGGGACAGTACAAGAGACCCAGTACTTC | CASSRRGTVQETQYF
TRBD1 | TRBJ1-4 | - | TRBV7-9 | TGTGCCAGCAGCAGCCGGGACAGGGGAGAAAAACTGTTTTTT | CASSSRDRGEKLFF
- | TRBJ1-5 | - | TRBV10-2 | TGCGCCAGCAGTGAGCGGACAGGCAATCAGCCCCAGCATTTT | CASSERTGNQPQHF
TRBD1 | TRBJ2-2 | - | TRBV19 | TGTGCCAGTAGTATAGATGCTACAGGGGGGAAGCTGTTTTTT | CASSIDATGGKLFF
TRBD2 | TRBJ2-7 | - | TRBV7-6 | TGTGCCAGCAGCTTAGGGGGGGAGGGTTTCTACGAGCAGTACTTC | CASSLGGEGFYEQYF
TRBD1 | TRBJ2-7 | - | TRBV13 | TGTGCCAGCAGCCCCGGGACAGGCAACTACGAGCAGTACTTC | CASSPGTGNYEQYF